This entry lists 30 T cell receptor beta chains sequenced from one sample in a study of blood T cell repertoires in COVID-19. This table comes from immunoSEQ multiplex PCR, and its TCRdb copy is limited to in-frame clones, with some not included. The sample lists approximately 40,000 clones; about nine tenths were seen once. Sequenced material: peripheral blood. The source of these receptors is a woman of 80 years or more with acute or convalescent COVID-19.

This clone showed up just once. The gene calls are TRBV18 and TRBJ2-1, with 8 bases identical to TRBD2. V dropped 0 bases and J dropped 2; count of bases not matched to a gene: 0. Germline assignment: CDR1 KGHSH and CDR2 LQKENI. The CDR3 extends over 15 amino acids. CDR3 region: CASSPPSGTYNEQFF. The CDR3 bases are TGTGCCAGCTCACCACCTAGCGGGACCTACAATGAGCAGTTCTTC. Together with reference TRBV18 and TRBJ2-1, the CDR3 gives the full variable domain: NAGVMQNPRHLVRRRGQEARLRCSPMKGHSHVYWYRQLPEEGLKFMVYLQKENIIDESGMPKERFSAEFPKEGPSILRIQQVVRGDSAAYFCASSPPSGTYNEQFFGPGTRLTVL.

The chain carries TRBV25-1 and TRBJ2-1; 12 positions match TRBD2. The CDR3 extends over 15 amino acids. V lost 1 base and J lost 7; bases outside the gene matches: 2. Germline V gene lookup returns CDR1 MGHDK and CDR2 SYGVNS. The CDR3 nucleotides are TGTGCCAGCAGTGAATCTGGGACTAGCGGGAATGAGCAGTTCTTC. Amino acids: CASSESGTSGNEQFF.

The chain recombines TRBV7-3 with TRBJ2-2; TRBD2 agrees at 7 bases. Losses at the gene ends were 4 bases for V and 1 base for J; bases not matched to a gene: 6. CDR3 length: 16 residues. CDR1 is SGHTA and CDR2 is FQGTGA in the germline V gene. CDR3 in DNA: TGTGCCAGCAGCTCCAGGGAGGGAGGGAACACCGGGGAGCTGTTTTTT. Encoded protein: CASSSREGGNTGELFF.

The V call is TRBV6-5, the J call TRBJ1-4; a weak D match, TRBD1 (5 bases). The V gene's germline CDR1 is MNHEY and CDR2 SVGAGI. The CDR3 covers 15 residues. The germline V and J ends were trimmed by 6 bases and 8 bases, with 19 bases remaining between them. This CDR3 reads CASRPPGGLVEKLFF. The CDR3 nucleotides read TGTGCCAGCAGGCCCCCCGGGGGGTTAGTAGAAAAACTGTTTTTT.

The chain carries TRBV11-2 and TRBJ1-3; D remains unclear. Trimming left V 5 bases short and J 2 bases short, with 13 bases between. CDR3 length equals 15 residues. Germline CDR1 is SGHAT and CDR2 is FQNNGV. CDR3 amino acids: CASSLGILAGNTIYF. CDR3 DNA sequence: TGTGCCAGCAGCCTCGGGATATTGGCTGGAAACACCATATATTTT.

The J gene is TRBJ1-1, the V gene TRBV11-2; 7 nucleotides agree with TRBD1. V trimming: 5 bases; J trimming: 4 bases; junction bases outside the gene matches: 7. The CDR3 sequence is 14 residues long. From germline, CDR1 is SGHAT and CDR2 FQNNGV. The CDR3 bases are TGTGCCAGCAGCCATAACCACAGGGGCACTGAAGCTTTCTTT. This encodes CASSHNHRGTEAFF.

This chain joins TRBV6-2 or TRBV6-3 and TRBJ1-2; D may be TRBD1 (5 bases). Germline values: CDR1 MNHEY, CDR2 SVGEGT. With 4 bases removed from V and 4 bases from J, the gap between germline ends came to 16 bases. This CDR3 has 15 residues. The CDR3 spells CASSFDLREGYGYTF. For the CDR3, the DNA is TGTGCCAGCAGTTTCGATCTCAGGGAGGGCTATGGCTACACCTTC.

The J gene is TRBJ2-3, the V gene TRBV4-2; 8 nucleotides line up with TRBD1. There are 16 residues in the CDR3. CDR1 is LGHNA and CDR2 is YNFKEQ in the germline V gene. After removal of 5 bases from V and 4 bases from J, the junction contained 11 bases not matched to a gene. The CDR3 here is CASSFRIQGVADTQYF. The CDR3 bases are TGTGCCAGCAGCTTCCGTATACAGGGGGTGGCAGATACGCAGTATTTT.

The chain recombines TRBV6-5 with TRBJ1-1; D gene uncertain. Germline values: CDR1 MNHEY, CDR2 SVGAGI. Trimming stripped 6 bases from V and 1 base from J, with 9 bases between. CDR3 length equals 13 residues. The CDR3 loop reads CASREVQNTEAFF. The CDR3 coding sequence is TGTGCCAGCAGGGAGGTGCAGAACACTGAAGCTTTCTTT.

The V and J genes are TRBV18 and TRBJ1-5; 7 nucleotides agree with TRBD1. Germline lookup yields CDR1 KGHSH and CDR2 LQKENI. Unmatched junction bases numbered 9, after V lost 3 bases and J lost 7 bases. This CDR3 is 15 amino acids long. The CDR3 sequence is CASSPSTGRDQPQHF. In DNA form, the CDR3 reads TGTGCCAGCTCACCCTCGACAGGGCGGGACCAGCCCCAGCATTTT. The variable domain in full, completed from reference TRBV18 and TRBJ1-5, reads NAGVMQNPRHLVRRRGQEARLRCSPMKGHSHVYWYRQLPEEGLKFMVYLQKENIIDESGMPKERFSAEFPKEGPSILRIQQVVRGDSAAYFCASSPSTGRDQPQHFGDGTRLSIL.

V gene TRBV15 combines with J gene TRBJ2-7; 7 bases agree with TRBD1. After removal of 1 base from V and 12 bases from J, the junction contained 9 bases not matched to a gene. The CDR3 runs 13 residues. Germline CDR1 and CDR2: LNHNV and YYDKDF (reference sequence). For the CDR3, the DNA is TGTGCCACCAGCAGAGGATCGACAGGGCCGTCGTACTTC. This translates into CATSRGSTGPSYF.

The V and J genes are TRBV7-3 and TRBJ1-1; tentatively, D is TRBD1 (6 bases). The length of the CDR3 is 13 residues. V lost 3 bases to trimming and J lost 5 bases, with 10 bases between them. Germline V gene lookup returns CDR1 SGHTA and CDR2 FQGTGA. The CDR3 here is CASSFQGRTEAFF. The CDR3 DNA sequence: TGTGCCAGCAGCTTCCAGGGGAGAACTGAAGCTTTCTTT.

The chain is built from TRBV19 and TRBJ1-5, with a tentative D call TRBD1 (6 bases). Germline CDR1 LNHDA, CDR2 SQIVND (reference sequence). V was trimmed by 1 base and J by 2 bases, leaving 24 bases between them. This CDR3 comprises 20 residues. The CDR3 region is CASSIGGMNRALMGNQPQHF. The DNA of the CDR3 is TGTGCCAGTAGTATAGGGGGGATGAACAGGGCCTTAATGGGCAATCAGCCCCAGCATTTT.

This clone has just one count. The chain combines TRBV6-4 with TRBJ1-1, with a possible D match to TRBD1 (6 bases). This CDR3 contains 14 residues. Germline CDR1 reads MRHNA; CDR2 reads SNTAGT. V shed 2 bases and J shed 4 bases, with 11 bases lying between them. CDR3 DNA sequence: TGTGCCAGCAGTGACCTACCAGGGGTCACTGAAGCTTTCTTT. Translated, it gives CASSDLPGVTEAFF.

In this sample, this clone turned up once. The chain employs TRBV12-5 and TRBJ1-1; perhaps TRBD1 as D (5 bases). Trimming pared 0 bases from V and 3 bases from J, leaving 20 bases between. Germline V gene lookup returns CDR1 LGHNT and CDR2 FRNRAP. The length of the CDR3 is 18 residues. This CDR3 is CASGLVTQAGGWDTEAFF. In DNA, the CDR3 is TGTGCTAGTGGTTTGGTAACGCAGGCGGGGGGTTGGGACACTGAAGCTTTCTTT.

The chain employs TRBV7-9 and TRBJ2-7, with 7 bases identical to TRBD1. Germline loops: CDR1 SEHNR, CDR2 FQNEAQ (reference sequence). Losses at the gene ends were 5 bases for V and 0 bases for J; bases not matched to a gene: 1. The CDR3 is made up of 13 amino acids. The CDR3 region is CASSEGASYEQYF. The CDR3 coding sequence is TGTGCCAGCAGCGAGGGGGCCTCCTACGAGCAGTACTTC. The full variable domain, its missing parts supplied by reference TRBV7-9 and TRBJ2-7, is DTGVSQNPRHKITKRGQNVTFRCDPISEHNRLYWYRQTLGQGPEFLTYFQNEAQLEKSRLLSDRFSAERPKGSFSTLEIQRTEQGDSAMYLCASSEGASYEQYFGPGTRLTVT.

The V and J genes are TRBV7-3 and TRBJ2-5; 9 nucleotides agree with TRBD2. Germline V gene sequence: CDR1 SGHTA, CDR2 FQGTGA. The CDR3 spans 18 residues. Trimming at V came to 1 base and at J to 0 bases, leaving 9 bases not matched to a gene. The CDR3 DNA follows: TGTGCCAGCAGCTTAAGGGGTGGGGCTAGCGGGAACCAAGAGACCCAGTACTTC. Protein: CASSLRGGASGNQETQYF.

The rearrangement joins TRBV7-9 to TRBJ2-5, with TRBD1 matching over 7 bases. This CDR3 has 14 residues. The V segment lost 5 bases and the J segment 5 bases; nucleotides outside the gene matches: 8. Germline assignment: CDR1 SEHNR and CDR2 FQNEAQ (reference sequence). CDR3 coding DNA: TGTGCCAGCAGCATACAGGGACAGCTCGAGACCCAGTACTTC. Protein product: CASSIQGQLETQYF.

The rearrangement links TRBV11-3 to TRBJ2-7, with TRBD2 matching over 13 bases. The germline V gene has CDR1 SGHNT and CDR2 YENEEA. V shed 0 bases, J shed 2 bases, and the junction held 13 bases outside the gene matches. CDR3 length: 20 residues. CDR3 DNA: TGTGCCAGCAGCTTAGAGGGGGACGGACTAGCGGGGGCCACCCCCTACGAGCAGTACTTC. This translates into CASSLEGDGLAGATPYEQYF.

The J gene is TRBJ1-5, the V gene TRBV30; 8 nucleotides match TRBD1. There are 13 residues in the CDR3. The germline V gene has CDR1 GTSNPN and CDR2 SVGIG (reference sequence). V shed 2 bases and J 7 bases; nucleotides not matched to a gene: 4. The chain's CDR3 is CAWSLQGGQPQHF. The CDR3, as DNA: TGTGCCTGGAGTTTACAGGGGGGGCAGCCCCAGCATTTT. The variable domain in full, completed from reference TRBV30 and TRBJ1-5, reads SQTIHQWPATLVQPVGSPLSLECTVEGTSNPNLYWYRQAAGRGLQLLFYSVGIGQISSEVPQNLSASRPQDRQFILSSKKLLLSDSGFYLCAWSLQGGQPQHFGDGTRLSIL.

This chain connects TRBV5-1 to TRBJ1-1; 7 nucleotides match TRBD1. V was clipped by 2 bases and J by 4 bases; unmatched bases: 2. The germline V gene has CDR1 SGHRS and CDR2 YFSETQ. This CDR3 has 13 amino acids. In DNA, the CDR3 is TGCGCCAGCAGCTTAGGACAGGTCACTGAAGCTTTCTTT. As protein: CASSLGQVTEAFF.

V is TRBV6-5 and J is TRBJ2-7; 9 bases match TRBD1. The CDR3 runs to 13 residues. The germline V gene has CDR1 MNHEY and CDR2 SVGAGI. V dropped 8 bases and J dropped 2; count of bases not matched to a gene: 4. The CDR3 nucleotides read TGTGCCAGCTTCGGGACAGGGCCCTACGAGCAGTACTTC. It translates to CASFGTGPYEQYF.

This rearrangement joins TRBV20-1 to TRBJ2-3; 11 bases are a match to TRBD2. The germline V gene has CDR1 DFQATT and CDR2 SNEGSKA (reference sequence). The CDR3 contains 14 residues. With V trimmed by 4 bases and J by 5 bases, 5 bases remained unmatched. CDR3 in DNA: TGCAGTGCTATTGAAGGGACTAGCGGAGATACGCAGTATTTT. It yields the protein CSAIEGTSGDTQYF.

V is TRBV2 and J is TRBJ2-7; D might be TRBD2 (5 bases). The CDR3 sequence is 15 residues long. Germline V gene data show CDR1 as SNHLY and CDR2 as FYNNEI. With 7 bases removed from V and 2 bases from J, the gap between germline ends came to 18 bases. The CDR3 loop reads CASNEALSETYEQYF. In DNA form, the CDR3 reads TGTGCCAGCAACGAGGCTCTTAGCGAAACCTACGAGCAGTACTTC.

This chain uses TRBV7-9 with TRBJ1-3; TRBD1 might be the D (5 bases). This CDR3 contains 15 residues. Germline V gene sequence: CDR1 SEHNR, CDR2 FQNEAQ (reference sequence). With 1 base removed from V and 4 bases from J, the gap between germline ends came to 11 bases. CDR3 DNA sequence: TGTGCCAGCAGCTTAGATCGGGGACTAGGAAACACCATATATTTT. Residues: CASSLDRGLGNTIYF.

The V gene is TRBV19, the J gene TRBJ1-2, with 7 bases matching TRBD1. The junction had 14 bases not matched to a gene; V was cut back by 5 bases and J by 2 bases. The CDR3 length is 17 residues. Germline assignment: CDR1 LNHDA and CDR2 SQIVND (reference sequence). The CDR3 bases are TGTGCCAGTAGTCCGTGGCGCCCGGGGACAGTCAACTATGGCTACACCTTC. Translating gives CASSPWRPGTVNYGYTF.

The chain uses TRBV7-6 and TRBJ2-5; possible D gene TRBD2, 6 bases. CDR1 and CDR2 from the germline V gene are SGHVS and FNYEAQ. The V gene lost 5 bases and the J gene lost 4 bases, with 20 bases spanning the gap. The CDR3 loop spans 16 amino acids. The CDR3: CASSPRPGQGGETQYF. DNA for the CDR3: TGTGCCAGCAGCCCCCGCCCAGGCCAGGGAGGAGAGACCCAGTACTTC.

The V call is TRBV5-1, the J call TRBJ2-5; D is possibly TRBD2 (5 bases). This CDR3 contains 13 residues. Germline CDR1 and CDR2: SGHRS and YFSETQ. Trimming took 4 bases from V and 4 from J, leaving 11 bases between them. The CDR3 region is CASSTGSGETQYF. The CDR3 nucleotides are TGCGCCAGCAGCACGGGGTCAGGAGAGACCCAGTACTTC.

The sample holds one count of this clone. The chain has TRBV21-1 and TRBJ2-3; the D call of TRBD2 is as the table states it, not checked on the DNA. TRBV21-1 has pseudogene status. This CDR3 comprises 17 residues. The CDR3: CASSNQPAGGCTDTQYF. In DNA form, the CDR3 reads TGTGCCAGCAGCAACCAGCCAGCGGGGGGCTGCACAGATACGCAGTATTTT.

V gene TRBV15 combines with J gene TRBJ2-2, with TRBD1 as a possible D gene (5 bases). There are 17 residues in the CDR3. Germline CDR1 LNHNV, CDR2 YYDKDF (reference sequence). The V end lost 0 bases, the J end lost 7 bases, and 18 bases lay between the germline ends. This CDR3 reads CATSRDVGLRSGGELFF. DNA of the CDR3: TGTGCCACCAGCAGAGACGTGGGGCTGAGGTCGGGCGGGGAGCTGTTTTTT.